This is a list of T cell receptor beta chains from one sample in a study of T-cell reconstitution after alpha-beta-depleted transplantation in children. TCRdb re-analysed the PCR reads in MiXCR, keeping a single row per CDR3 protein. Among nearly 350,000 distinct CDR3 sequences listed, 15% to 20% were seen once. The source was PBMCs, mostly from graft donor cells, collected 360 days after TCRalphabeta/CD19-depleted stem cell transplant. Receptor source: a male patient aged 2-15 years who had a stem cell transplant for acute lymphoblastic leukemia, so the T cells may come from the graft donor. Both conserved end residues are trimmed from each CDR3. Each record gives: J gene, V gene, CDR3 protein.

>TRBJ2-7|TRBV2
ASETDSYEQY
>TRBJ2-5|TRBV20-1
SARPGVGETQY
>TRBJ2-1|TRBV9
ASSGHGTSGNEQF
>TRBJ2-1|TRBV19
ASSNPRTSGIDEQF
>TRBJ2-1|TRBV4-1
ASSQAGWYEQF
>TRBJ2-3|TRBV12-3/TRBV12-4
ASSCLAGGKAADTQY
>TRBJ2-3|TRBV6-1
ASSEKQISTDTQY
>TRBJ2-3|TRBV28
ASSRTSGDTQY
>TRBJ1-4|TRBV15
ATSSQPGTGVEKLF
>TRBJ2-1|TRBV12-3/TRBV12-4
ASSLEREGSYNEQF
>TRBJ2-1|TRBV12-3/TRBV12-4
ASRPGGVLYNEQF
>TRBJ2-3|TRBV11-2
ASSLAGGYTDTQY
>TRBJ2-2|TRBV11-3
ASSFVYLEQGTAGELF
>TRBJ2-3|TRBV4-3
ASSQDQLAGRDTQY
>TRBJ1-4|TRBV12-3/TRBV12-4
ASSYDREEGNEKLF
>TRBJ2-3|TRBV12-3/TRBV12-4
ASSSPTRENTDTQY
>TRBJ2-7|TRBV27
ASSLSSGTVSYEQY
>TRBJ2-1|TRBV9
ASSDSGSSYNEQF
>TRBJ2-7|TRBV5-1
ASSLEIVPWYEQY
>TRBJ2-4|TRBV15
ATRGAGLAKNIQY
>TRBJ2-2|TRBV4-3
ASSQAGARNTGELF
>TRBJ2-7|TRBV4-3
ASSQGRDLAYEQY
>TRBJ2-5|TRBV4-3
ASSQERLLAARGETQY
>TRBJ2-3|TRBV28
ATGNPGRGDPQY
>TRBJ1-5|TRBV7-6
ASSLAGPPSNQPQH
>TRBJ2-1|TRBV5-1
ASSLWGTSGNNEQF
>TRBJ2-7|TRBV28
ASSLYRGLSPYEQY
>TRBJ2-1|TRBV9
ASSVDPQGALGNEQF
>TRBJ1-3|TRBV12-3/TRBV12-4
ASSLARGGNTIY
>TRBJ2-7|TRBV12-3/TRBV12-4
ASSLFGPHEQY
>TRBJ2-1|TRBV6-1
ASRNEQF
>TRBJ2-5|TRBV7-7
ASSLDLLGTQY
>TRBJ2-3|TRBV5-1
ASSLMRSGEGTDTQY
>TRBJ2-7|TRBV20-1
SARADRVEQY
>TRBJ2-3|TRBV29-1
SVHRGPDTQY
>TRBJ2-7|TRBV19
ATSLAGGDEQY
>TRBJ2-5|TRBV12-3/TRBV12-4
ASSFQSYLETQY
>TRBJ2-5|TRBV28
ASRLRETQY
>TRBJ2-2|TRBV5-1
ASSEDGGGWELF
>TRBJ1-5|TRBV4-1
ASSQDRGLPTSNQPQH
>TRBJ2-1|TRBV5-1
ASSLSPRDNEQF
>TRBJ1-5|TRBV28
ASSLGVAQPQH
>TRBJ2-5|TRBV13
ASSRGRTQETQY
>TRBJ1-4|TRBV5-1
ASSLVQGTEKLF
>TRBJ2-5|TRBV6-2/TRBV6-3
ASSYGDRVMETQY
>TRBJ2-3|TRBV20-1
SAPQSWGASTDTQY
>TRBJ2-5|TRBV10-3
AISESHIQETQY
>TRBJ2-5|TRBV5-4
ASSLAYGTVVQSQETQY
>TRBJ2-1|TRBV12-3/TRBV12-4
ASGFERSSSYNEQF
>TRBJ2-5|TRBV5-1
ASSPYPGREGETQY
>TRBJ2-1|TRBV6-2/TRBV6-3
ASSGGTSGPSSYNEQF
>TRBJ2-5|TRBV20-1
SASDRETQY
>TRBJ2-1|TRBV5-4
ASSLSPAGTPAYNEQF
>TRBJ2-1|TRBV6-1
ASSPLSGRANEQF
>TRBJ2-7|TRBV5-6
ASSLGQIRTYEQY
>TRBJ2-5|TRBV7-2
ASRGRQETQY
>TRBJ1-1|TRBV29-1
SVDPAGTGNTEAF